The source of this T cell receptor beta chain is a study of cytotoxic CD8 clonotypes in ibrutinib-treated CLL. This clone turned up a few times. TCRdb's copy holds only in-frame clones and misses some; the assay was immunoSEQ multiplex PCR. The top ten clones hold 25% to 40% of a sample with more than 85,000 clones, around 73% of them seen once. The CDR3 runs to 15 residues. Germline CDR1 and CDR2: MGHDK and SYGVNS. The V and J ends lost 2 bases and 0 bases respectively, with 10 bases between them. This chain joins TRBV25-1 and TRBJ1-1; a weak D match, TRBD1 (5 bases). The sequences come from PBMCs, collected after 12 months of ibrutinib treatment. This TCR derives from a human donor with chronic lymphocytic leukemia. The CDR3: CASSEGSGMNTEAFF. CDR3 bases: TGTGCCAGCAGTGAAGGATCAGGGATGAACACTGAAGCTTTCTTT. Using reference TRBV25-1 and TRBJ1-1 for the parts outside the CDR3, the full variable domain is EADIYQTPRYLVIGTGKKITLECSQTMGHDKMYWYQQDPGMELHLIHYSYGVNSTEKGDLSSESTVSRIRTEHFPLTLESARPSHTSQYLCASSEGSGMNTEAFFGQGTRLTVV.